Listed below are T cell receptor beta chains from one sample, sequenced in a study of CD8+CD57+ T cells in acquired aplastic anemia. TCRdb reanalysed the reads using MiXCR and keeps one entry per CDR3 protein. In the table there are over 150,000 distinct CDR3 sequences, 50% to 55% of which are singletons. Sequenced material: sorted CD4+, CD8+, or CD8+CD57+ T cells (not recorded which) from PBMCs. The origin of the receptors is a human donor in good health, serving as a control. Each CDR3 is given with its conserved first and last residue. The D gene is left open where the match is weak. Expanded clones are given a class, and other clones once, few, many or no size at all.

TRBV19	TRBJ2-3	-	15	-	TGTGCCAGTAGTATGGGAGCGGCTAGCACAGATACGCAGTATTTT	CASSMGAASTDTQYF
TRBV6-4	TRBJ1-5	-	17	-	TGTGCCAGCAGTTCCGGGGGCAGGGGCGATGGCAATCAGCCCCAGCATTTT	CASSSGGRGDGNQPQHF
TRBV7-8	TRBJ2-7	few	12	-	TGTGCCAGCAGCCCACAGGCAGAAGAGCAGTACTTC	CASSPQAEEQYF
TRBV29-1	TRBJ2-7	-	13	TRBD1	TGCAGCGTTGAGCGGACAGGGACGTACGAGCAGTACTTC	CSVERTGTYEQYF
TRBV7-8	TRBJ1-2	-	14	-	TGTGCCAGCAGCCCCACCGGGGGGAAGGACGGCTACACCTTC	CASSPTGGKDGYTF
TRBV19	TRBJ2-6	few	14	-	TGTGCCAGTAGTGACCTATCTGGGGCCAACGTCCTGACTTTC	CASSDLSGANVLTF
TRBV7-8	TRBJ2-2	many	19	TRBD2	TGTGCCAGCAGCCCTAGGACAGGGGCTAGCGGGGGGTACACCGGGGAGCTGTTTTTT	CASSPRTGASGGYTGELFF
TRBV7-3	TRBJ2-5	-	12	TRBD2	TGTGCCAGCAGCCCGGGGGGTGGGACCCAGTACTTC	CASSPGGGTQYF
TRBV29-1	TRBJ1-2	-	13	-	TGCAGCGTTTTGGACCGATCTAACTATGGCTACACCTTC	CSVLDRSNYGYTF
TRBV14	TRBJ2-7	many	14	-	TGTGCCAGCAGCCAATTGGCGGGAAGCTACGAGCAGTACTTC	CASSQLAGSYEQYF
TRBV7-9	TRBJ2-7	once	14	-	TGTGCCAGCAGCTATGGGGGCAGCTCCTACGAGCAGTACTTC	CASSYGGSSYEQYF
TRBV7-9	TRBJ1-5	-	15	-	TGTGCCAGCAGCCAGGGCGACGGATCAACTCAGCCCCAGCATTTT	CASSQGDGSTQPQHF
TRBV15	TRBJ2-1	few	13	-	TGTGCCACCAGCAGAGATCGCAGCTATGAGCAGTTCTTC	CATSRDRSYEQFF
TRBV7-2	TRBJ1-2	-	15	TRBD1	TGCGCCAGCAGCCAAGACCGGGACAGATTCTATGGCTACACCTTC	CASSQDRDRFYGYTF
TRBV19	TRBJ2-7	-	16	-	TGTGCCACCAGTGAACCCCTTGTCGGGCCTTCCTACGAGCAGTACTTC	CATSEPLVGPSYEQYF
TRBV24-1	TRBJ1-2	-	15	TRBD1	TGTGCCACCAGTGATGATGGACAGGGAGGCTATGGCTACACCTTC	CATSDDGQGGYGYTF
TRBV5-8	TRBJ2-3	many	17	TRBD2	TGTGCCAGCAGCTTGGTAGTTAGCGGGGGGGGCACAGATACGCAGTATTTT	CASSLVVSGGGTDTQYF